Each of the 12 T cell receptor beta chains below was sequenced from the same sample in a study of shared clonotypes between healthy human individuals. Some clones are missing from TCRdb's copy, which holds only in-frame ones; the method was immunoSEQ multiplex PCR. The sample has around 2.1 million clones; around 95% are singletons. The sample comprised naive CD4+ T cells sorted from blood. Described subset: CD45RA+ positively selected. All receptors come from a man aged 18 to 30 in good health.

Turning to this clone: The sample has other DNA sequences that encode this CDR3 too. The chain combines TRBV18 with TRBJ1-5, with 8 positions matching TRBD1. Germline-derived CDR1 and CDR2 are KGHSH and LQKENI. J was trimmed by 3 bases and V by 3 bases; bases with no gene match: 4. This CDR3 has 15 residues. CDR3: CASSPQGASNQPQHF. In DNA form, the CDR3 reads TGTGCCAGCTCACCCCAGGGGGCCTCCAATCAGCCCCAGCATTTT.

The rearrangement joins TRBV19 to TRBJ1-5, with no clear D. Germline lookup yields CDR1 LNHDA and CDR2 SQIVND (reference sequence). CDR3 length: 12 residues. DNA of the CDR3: TGTGCGTGCGCCTACCCAAATCAGCCCCAGCATTTT. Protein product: CACAYPNQPQHF.

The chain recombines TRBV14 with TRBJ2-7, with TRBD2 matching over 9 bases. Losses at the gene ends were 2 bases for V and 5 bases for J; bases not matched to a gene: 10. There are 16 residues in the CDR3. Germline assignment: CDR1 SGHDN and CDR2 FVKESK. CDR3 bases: TGTGCCAGCAGCCAAAGCGGGACTAGCATAACTGACGAGCAGTACTTC. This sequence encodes CASSQSGTSITDEQYF.

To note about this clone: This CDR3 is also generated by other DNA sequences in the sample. DNA of the CDR3: TGCGCCAGCAGCCAGGACGGACAGGGTAATTCACCCCTCCACTTT. Its translation is CASSQDGQGNSPLHF. V gene TRBV4-3 combines with J gene TRBJ1-6; TRBD1 agrees at 8 bases. The CDR3 has 15 residues. V shed 3 bases and J 6 bases; nucleotides not matched to a gene: 4. The germline gives CDR1 LGHNA, CDR2 YSLEER.

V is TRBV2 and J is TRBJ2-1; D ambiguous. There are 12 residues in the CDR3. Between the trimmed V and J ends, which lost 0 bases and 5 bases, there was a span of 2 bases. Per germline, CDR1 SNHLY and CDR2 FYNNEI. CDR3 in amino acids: CASSEANNEQFF. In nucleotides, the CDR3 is TGTGCCAGCAGTGAAGCCAACAATGAGCAGTTCTTC.

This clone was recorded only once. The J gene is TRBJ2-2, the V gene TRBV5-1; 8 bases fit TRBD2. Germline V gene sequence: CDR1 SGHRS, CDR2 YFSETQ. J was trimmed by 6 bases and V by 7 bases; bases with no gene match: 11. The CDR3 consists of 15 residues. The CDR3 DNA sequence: TGCGCCAGCTTTCTAGGACCTAGCGGGTCCGGGGAGCTGTTTTTT. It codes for CASFLGPSGSGELFF.

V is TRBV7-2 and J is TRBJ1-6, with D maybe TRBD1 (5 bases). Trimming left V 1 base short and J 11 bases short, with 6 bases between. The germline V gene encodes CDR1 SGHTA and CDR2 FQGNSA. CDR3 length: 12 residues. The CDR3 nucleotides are TGTGCCAGCAGCTTAGGGGGGACACCCCTCCACTTT. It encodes CASSLGGTPLHF.

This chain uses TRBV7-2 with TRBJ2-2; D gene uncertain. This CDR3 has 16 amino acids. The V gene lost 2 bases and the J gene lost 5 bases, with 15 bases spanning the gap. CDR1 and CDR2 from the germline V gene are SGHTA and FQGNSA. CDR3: CASSLQRSGGTGELFF. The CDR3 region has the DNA TGTGCCAGCAGCTTACAAAGGTCTGGCGGAACCGGGGAGCTGTTTTTT.

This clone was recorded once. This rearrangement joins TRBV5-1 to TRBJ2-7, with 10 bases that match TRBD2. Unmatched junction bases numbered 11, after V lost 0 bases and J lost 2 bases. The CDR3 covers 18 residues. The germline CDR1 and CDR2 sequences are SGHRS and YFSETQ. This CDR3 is CASSLGASGSTAPYEQYF. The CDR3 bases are TGCGCCAGCAGCTTGGGGGCTAGCGGGAGTACCGCACCCTACGAGCAGTACTTC.

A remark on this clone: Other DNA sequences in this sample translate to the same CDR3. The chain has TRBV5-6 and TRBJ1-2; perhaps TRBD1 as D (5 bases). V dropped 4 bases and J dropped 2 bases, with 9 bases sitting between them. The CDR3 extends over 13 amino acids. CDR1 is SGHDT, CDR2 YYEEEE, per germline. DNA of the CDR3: TGTGCCAGCAGCCCCGGGGGGAACTATGGCTACACCTTC. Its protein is CASSPGGNYGYTF.

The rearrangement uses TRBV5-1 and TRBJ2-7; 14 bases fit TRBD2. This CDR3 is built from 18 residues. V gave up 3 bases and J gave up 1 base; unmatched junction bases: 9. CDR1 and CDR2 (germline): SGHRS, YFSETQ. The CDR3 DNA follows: TGCGCCAGCAGCTCCAGGACTAGCGGGGGGCCTTTTTCCTACGAGCAGTACTTC. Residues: CASSSRTSGGPFSYEQYF.

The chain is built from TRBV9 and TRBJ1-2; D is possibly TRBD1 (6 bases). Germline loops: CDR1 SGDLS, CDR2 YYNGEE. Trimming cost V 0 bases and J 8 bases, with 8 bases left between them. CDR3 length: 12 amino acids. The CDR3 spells CASSVDGGGYTF. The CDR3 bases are TGTGCCAGCAGCGTAGATGGGGGCGGCTACACCTTC.